This T cell receptor beta chain was captured in a study of CD8+ T cells in alopecia areata. Whole-study findings and limits: Under tofacitinib, numerous expanded lesional clonotypes remained detectable in scalp and blood.

As concerns this clone: Antigen unknown.

The CDR3 extends over 16 amino acids. V gave up 1 base and J gave up 5 bases, with 16 bases separating them. In germline, CDR1 is LNHNV, CDR2 YYDKDF (reference sequence). Extracted RNA was reverse transcribed, and the resulting cDNA served as sequencing template. Data came from immunoSEQ multiplex PCR; TCRdb stores just in-frame clones and leaves some out. Of under 200,000 clones in the sample, 65% were seen once. Noted treatment: oral pan-JAK inhibitor, 5-10 mg twice daily. The clonotype comes from a human donor with alopecia areata. V is TRBV15 and J is TRBJ2-3; TRBD1 is a possible D gene (5 bases). Sequencing used CD4+ T cells sorted from blood, obtained at week 4, from a patient treated with tofacitinib. CDR3 sequence: CATSRVGRPTGDTQYF. CDR3 coding DNA: TGTGCCACCAGCAGAGTTGGGCGACCTACAGGAGATACGCAGTATTTT.